This T cell receptor (beta chain) emerged from a study of cytomegalovirus exposure and HLA in healthy donors. Notes on the study in general: In a later analysis, the majority of CMV-associated beta chains seemingly showed HLA restriction. The productive fraction for most TCR beta V segments was about 90% or about 30% in an earlier analysis.

Trimming cost V 6 bases and J 8 bases, with 19 bases left between them. The V gene's germline CDR1 is MNHEY and CDR2 SVGAGI. The CDR3 has 14 residues. On this clone itself: Antigen specificity is unknown.

The PCR ran on 60 Vbeta and 13 Jbeta primers. TCRdb's table, derived via immunoSEQ multiplex PCR, lists solely in-frame clones and lacks some. This sample's table has roughly 120,000 clones. This sequence joins TRBV6-5 and TRBJ1-2, with unresolved D. This TCR derives from a young man in good health and CMV-seronegative. Sequenced material: PBMCs. The CDR3 sequence is CASSRSGLWSGYTF. As DNA, the CDR3 is TGTGCCAGCAGCCGTTCCGGACTCTGGAGCGGCTACACCTTC.